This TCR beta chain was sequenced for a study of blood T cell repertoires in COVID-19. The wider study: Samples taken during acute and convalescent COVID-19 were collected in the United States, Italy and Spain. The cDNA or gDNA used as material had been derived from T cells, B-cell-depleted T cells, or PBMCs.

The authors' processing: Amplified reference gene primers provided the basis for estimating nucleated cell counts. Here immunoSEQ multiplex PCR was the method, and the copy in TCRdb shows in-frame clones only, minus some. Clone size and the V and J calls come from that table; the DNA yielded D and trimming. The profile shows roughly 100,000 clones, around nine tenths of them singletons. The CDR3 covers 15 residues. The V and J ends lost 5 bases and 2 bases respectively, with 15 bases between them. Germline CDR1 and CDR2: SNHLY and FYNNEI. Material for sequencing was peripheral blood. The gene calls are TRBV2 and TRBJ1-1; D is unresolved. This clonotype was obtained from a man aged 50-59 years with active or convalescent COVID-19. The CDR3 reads CASSWARVTNTEAFF. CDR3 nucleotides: TGTGCCAGCAGTTGGGCCCGCGTCACAAACACTGAAGCTTTCTTT.